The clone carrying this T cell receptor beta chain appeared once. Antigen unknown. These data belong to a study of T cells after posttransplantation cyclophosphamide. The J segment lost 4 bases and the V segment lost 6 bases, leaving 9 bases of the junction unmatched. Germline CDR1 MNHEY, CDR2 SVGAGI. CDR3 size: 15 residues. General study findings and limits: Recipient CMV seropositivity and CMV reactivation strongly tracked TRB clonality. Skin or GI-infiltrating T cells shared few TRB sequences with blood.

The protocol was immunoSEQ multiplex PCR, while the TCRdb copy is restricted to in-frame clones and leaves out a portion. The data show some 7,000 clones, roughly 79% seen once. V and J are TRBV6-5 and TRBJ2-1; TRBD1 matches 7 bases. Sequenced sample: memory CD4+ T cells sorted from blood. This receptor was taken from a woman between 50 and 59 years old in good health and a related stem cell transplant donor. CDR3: CASSRGDRLYNEQFF. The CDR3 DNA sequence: TGTGCCAGCAGCCGAGGGGACAGATTATACAATGAGCAGTTCTTC.